This TCR beta chain derives from a study of cytomegalovirus exposure and HLA in healthy donors. Method: immunoSEQ multiplex PCR; TCRdb's copy keeps in-frame clones and lacks some. Here the sample spans roughly 300,000 clones, about nine tenths being singletons. The study, taken as a whole, reports: The study listed 164 cytomegalovirus-associated TCR beta chains.

This CDR3 is 15 amino acids long. Germline V gene data show CDR1 as PRHDT and CDR2 as FYEKMQ (reference sequence). V dropped 5 bases and J dropped 0 bases, with 13 bases sitting between them. Comment on this clone: Its target is unknown.

V usage is TRBV13 and J usage is TRBJ1-1; D perhaps matches TRBD1 (6 bases). The TCR was taken from a woman in her twenties or thirties in good health and CMV-seropositive. The specimen sequenced was PBMCs. CDR3 nucleotides: TGTGCCAGCAGCCGCCCCCAGGGGATGAACACTGAAGCTTTCTTT. This sequence encodes CASSRPQGMNTEAFF.